The 25 T cell receptor beta chains given below trace back to one sample, sequenced in a study of post-analysis software for immune sequencing data. Study-level results: Five or six TRBV segments, TRBV5-6, TRBV5-1 and TRBV20-1 among them, were found more frequent in patients than controls.

Their antigens are not known. Presence of unique molecular identifiers characterized the TCR beta cDNA libraries. From the PCR reads, TCRdb called clonotypes with MiXCR, one entry per CDR3 protein. The sample lists roughly 730,000 distinct CDR3 sequences; approximately 30% were seen once. Sequences were obtained from blood. The receptors stem from a girl under 18 with multiple sclerosis.

The CDR3 reads CASSLSPPGLGTPTYEQYF. CDR3 nucleotide sequence: TGTGCCAGCAGTTTATCTCCCCCGGGTCTGGGAACTCCCACCTACGAGCAGTACTTC. The chain joins TRBV27 to TRBJ2-7; no firm D call. With 0 bases removed from V and 2 bases from J, the gap between germline ends came to 23 bases. Germline assignment: CDR1 MNHEY and CDR2 SMNVEV (reference sequence). The CDR3 has 19 amino acids.

This clonotype was detected a few times. The chain uses TRBV20-1 and TRBJ1-1; the match to TRBD1 covers 9 bases. Germline V gene data show CDR1 as DFQATT and CDR2 as SNEGSKA (reference sequence). CDR3 length: 11 amino acids. V shed 5 bases, J shed 9 bases, and the junction held 4 bases outside the gene matches. The CDR3 DNA follows: TGCAGTGCTGGGGGACAGGGCAAAGCTTTCTTT. Translated, it gives CSAGGQGKAFF.

V gene TRBV7-8 combines with J gene TRBJ2-7, with TRBD2 matching over 7 bases. The V segment lost 5 bases and the J segment 2 bases; nucleotides outside the gene matches: 6. The CDR3 is 14 residues long. Germline loops: CDR1 SGHVS, CDR2 FQNEAQ. The chain's CDR3 is CASSRTGLAYEQYF. The CDR3 DNA reads TGTGCCAGCAGCCGTACCGGACTAGCCTACGAGCAGTACTTC.

This clonotype was seen a handful of times. J is TRBJ2-3 and V is TRBV4-3, with TRBD2 matching over 8 bases. This CDR3 is 16 amino acids long. V lost 3 bases to trimming and J lost 1 base; unmatched junction nucleotides: 6. Germline values: CDR1 LGHNA, CDR2 YSLEER. The CDR3 bases are TGCGCCAGCAGCCATGAAGGACTAGCTCGCACAGATACGCAGTATTTT. It yields the protein CASSHEGLARTDTQYF.

This clonotype was recorded a few times. The gene calls are TRBV5-5 and TRBJ1-5; D call uncertain. Trimming shortened V by 0 bases and J by 4 bases, and 8 bases separated the two germline ends. This CDR3 spans 14 amino acids. Germline V gene lookup returns CDR1 SGHKS and CDR2 YYEKEE (reference sequence). The CDR3 loop reads CASSLDGVNQPQHF. The CDR3 DNA sequence: TGTGCCAGCAGCTTGGATGGGGTTAATCAGCCCCAGCATTTT.

The V and J genes are TRBV27 and TRBJ1-4; D ambiguous. Germline V CDR1 and CDR2: MNHEY, SMNVEV (reference sequence). The length of the CDR3 is 13 residues. Trimming left V 2 bases short and J 5 bases short, with 6 bases between. The chain's CDR3 is CASSLRVNEKLFF. CDR3 nucleotide sequence: TGTGCCAGCAGTTTAAGGGTAAATGAAAAACTGTTTTTT.

The chain is built from TRBV5-1 and TRBJ2-1; D ambiguous. CDR3 length equals 15 residues. Germline CDR1 SGHRS, CDR2 YFSETQ. Between the trimmed V and J ends, which lost 3 bases and 7 bases, there was a span of 17 bases. The CDR3 coding sequence is TGCGCCAGCAGCTCCTCAAGAGGAGTTGGGAATGAGCAGTTCTTC. It codes for CASSSSRGVGNEQFF. The full variable domain, its missing parts supplied by reference TRBV5-1 and TRBJ2-1, is KAGVTQTPRYLIKTRGQQVTLSCSPISGHRSVSWYQQTPGQGLQFLFEYFSETQRNKGNFPGRFSGRQFSNSRSEMNVSTLELGDSALYLCASSSSRGVGNEQFFGPGTRLTVL.

The sample holds a few counts of this clonotype. The rearrangement joins TRBV7-9 to TRBJ2-7, with D tentatively TRBD1 or TRBD2 (5 bases each). The CDR3 sequence is 16 residues long. Germline lookup yields CDR1 SEHNR and CDR2 FQNEAQ (reference sequence). Trimming stripped 5 bases from V and 8 bases from J, with 25 bases between. As DNA, the CDR3 is TGTGCCAGCAGCCCTAGCCAGGGCTGGGATCTGACGAAGCAGTACTTC. Amino acid sequence: CASSPSQGWDLTKQYF.

This clonotype was observed many times. J is TRBJ2-5 and V is TRBV5-5; D is possibly TRBD2 (6 bases). The CDR3 contains 14 residues. Per the germline V gene, CDR1 is SGHKS and CDR2 is YYEKEE (reference sequence). Between the trimmed V and J ends, which lost 1 base and 3 bases, there was a span of 10 bases. The CDR3 loop is CASSLFREEETQYF. The CDR3 DNA is TGTGCCAGCAGCTTGTTCAGGGAGGAAGAGACCCAGTACTTC.

The rearrangement links TRBV20-1 to TRBJ1-6; D perhaps matches TRBD1 (5 bases). There are 16 residues in the CDR3. Trimming removed 2 bases from V and 1 base from J, with 12 bases in between. Germline lookup yields CDR1 DFQATT and CDR2 SNEGSKA (reference sequence). CDR3 coding DNA: TGCAGTGCTAGATCCTGGGGGGGTTCCTATAATTCACCCCTCCACTTT. This encodes CSARSWGGSYNSPLHF.

The chain is built from TRBV12-3 or TRBV12-4 and TRBJ2-2; D is unclear. The CDR3 contains 13 residues. Trimming shortened V by 2 bases and J by 7 bases, and 8 bases separated the two germline ends. CDR3 residues: CASSLSVDGELFF. CDR3 nucleotide sequence: TGTGCCAGCAGTTTATCGGTAGACGGGGAGCTGTTTTTT.

As concerns this clonotype: Possible read error: a much larger clone is one base away. The rearrangement joins TRBV29-1 to TRBJ2-4, with a possible D match to TRBD1 (6 bases). The tail of the sequence fits TRBJ2-7 better, so the J call may be wrong. The CDR3 contains 13 residues. The germline V gene has CDR1 SQVTM and CDR2 ANQGSEA. The CDR3 nucleotides are TGCAGCGTTGACGGGACAAGGCCCTACGAGCAGTACTTC. Translated: CSVDGTRPYEQYF.

This clonotype was seen once. This clone may be a read error of a much larger clone one base away. The chain uses TRBV7-2 and TRBJ2-3; 10 nucleotides match TRBD2. CDR1 is SGHTA, CDR2 FQGNSA, per germline. The CDR3 consists of 17 residues. CDR3 residues: CASSLAGLAGEMDMQYF. Here the CDR3 DNA reads TGTGCCAGCAGCTTAGCCGGGCTAGCGGGAGAAATGGATATGCAGTATTTT.

This clonotype was counted at least ten times. The genes are TRBV27 and TRBJ2-6; 7 bases match TRBD1. The CDR3 contains 19 residues. Looked up from germline, CDR1 is MNHEY and CDR2 is SMNVEV (reference sequence). The ends lost 3 bases at V and 0 bases at J; junction bases unmatched: 11. CDR3 amino acids: CASSLDLQGYTSGANVLTF. DNA for the CDR3: TGTGCCAGCAGTTTGGATTTACAGGGGTATACCTCTGGGGCCAACGTCCTGACTTTC.

This clonotype was seen more than once but under ten times. The chain links TRBV15 to TRBJ2-1, with TRBD1 matching 9 bases. The CDR3 extends over 16 amino acids. Germline V gene data show CDR1 as LNHNV and CDR2 as YYDKDF (reference sequence). Losses at the gene ends were 2 bases for V and 9 bases for J; bases not matched to a gene: 11. The CDR3 DNA follows: TGTGCCACCAGCAGACCCAGGACAGGGGTGGTCACTGAGCAGTTCTTC. This gives the protein CATSRPRTGVVTEQFF.

CDR3: CASSWTGAGEQYF. The CDR3 DNA sequence: TGCGCCAGCAGCTGGACAGGGGCGGGCGAGCAGTACTTC. The rearrangement links TRBV10-1 to TRBJ2-7, with TRBD1 matching 9 bases. The ends lost 6 bases at V and 6 bases at J; junction bases unmatched: 6. This CDR3 has 13 amino acids. Per germline, CDR1 WNHNN and CDR2 SYGVQD (reference sequence).

This clonotype was counted a few times. The gene calls are TRBV28 and TRBJ2-7, with D possibly matching TRBD2 (6 bases). Germline CDR1 reads MDHEN; CDR2 reads SYDVKM. V gave up 2 bases and J gave up 0 bases, with 14 bases separating them. The CDR3 is made up of 16 amino acids. In nucleotides, the CDR3 is TGTGCCAGCAGTTTAACGCCGGGGGTGTACTCCTACGAGCAGTACTTC. Encoded protein: CASSLTPGVYSYEQYF.

This clonotype has more than one count but fewer than ten. This chain links TRBV7-2 with TRBJ2-5; no clear D. The last part of the DNA fits TRBJ2-7 better; the J call may be wrong. The CDR3 is made up of 14 amino acids. Germline CDR1 and CDR2: SGHTA and FQGNSA. CDR3 region: CASSLAGIGFEQYF. Here the CDR3 DNA reads TGTGCCAGCAGCTTAGCGGGCATAGGATTCGAGCAGTACTTC.

The chain joins TRBV29-1 to TRBJ2-7, with D possibly TRBD1 on 5 matching bases. The CDR3 runs to 13 residues. V was shortened by 1 base and J by 3 bases, with 10 bases between the two germline ends. The germline gives CDR1 SQVTM, CDR2 ANQGSEA. The CDR3 DNA reads as TGCAGCGTTGAAGTTGTCGACAGCTACGAGCAGTACTTC. This sequence encodes CSVEVVDSYEQYF.

CDR3 nucleotides: TGTGCCAGCAGCCTTGGACAGCTTAATAATGAAAAACTGTTTTTT. Encoded protein: CASSLGQLNNEKLFF. The chain links TRBV7-2 to TRBJ1-4; D might be TRBD1 (6 bases). CDR1 is SGHTA, CDR2 FQGNSA, per germline. Trimming removed 5 bases from V and 4 bases from J, with 14 bases in between. The CDR3 consists of 15 residues.

This clonotype has ten or more counts. This chain uses TRBV29-1 with TRBJ1-2; 8 positions agree with TRBD1. Looked up from germline, CDR1 is SQVTM and CDR2 is ANQGSEA. V dropped 7 bases and J dropped 8; count of bases not matched to a gene: 6. The CDR3 is 11 amino acids. The CDR3 spells CSGGQGDGYTF. The CDR3 DNA is TGCAGCGGCGGACAGGGAGACGGCTACACCTTC.

This clonotype was seen a handful of times. The chain joins TRBV5-1 to TRBJ2-3, with D uncertain. V dropped 4 bases and J dropped 6 bases, with 12 bases sitting between them. The germline gives CDR1 SGHRS, CDR2 YFSETQ. The CDR3 contains 13 residues. CDR3 protein: CASSPNDVDTQYF. The CDR3 DNA is TGCGCCAGCAGCCCTAACGATGTGGATACGCAGTATTTT.

In the case of this clonotype: This clone may be a read error of a much larger clone one base away. This chain links TRBV12-3 or TRBV12-4 with TRBJ2-1; D not resolved. The J call is in doubt because the DNA end fits TRBJ2-7 better. There are 15 residues in the CDR3. Here the CDR3 DNA reads TGTGCCAGCAGTTTGAGGTTGCGCTCCTACAATGAGCAGTACTTC. Protein product: CASSLRLRSYNEQYF.

A word on this clonotype: One end of the junction fails to match germline, which may point to a read error. The V call is TRBV9, the J call TRBJ1-4; D is uncertain. The CDR3 totals 15 residues. Germline V lookup: CDR1 SGDLS, CDR2 YYNGEE. The CDR3 loop is CASSVRGSTNEKRFF. The DNA for the CDR3 is TGTGCCAGCAGCGTACGGGGATCAACTAATGAAAAACGGTTTTTT.

V is TRBV20-1 and J is TRBJ1-2; weak D call: TRBD1 (6 bases). CDR1 is DFQATT and CDR2 is SNEGSKA in the germline V gene (reference sequence). The CDR3 totals 12 residues. Trimming left V 1 base short and J 4 bases short, with 7 bases between. CDR3 in DNA: TGCAGTGCTAGAGGGGACATCTATGGCTACACCTTC. It encodes CSARGDIYGYTF.